One and the same sample provided the 20 T cell receptor beta chains below, sequenced in a study of PD-1 blockade in classical Hodgkin lymphoma. As for time point: cycle 4 day 1 (C4D1), after more than five weeks of nivolumab. Each patient's relapse followed autologous stem cell transplantation, and brentuximab vedotin exposure varied. The method was immunoSEQ multiplex PCR; TCRdb's version includes in-frame clones alone and lacks a portion of them. The sample lists just under 65,000 clones; around 94% were seen once. Specimen: peripheral blood mononuclear cells (PBMCs), collected before the fourth cycle of nivolumab. The receptor set was obtained from a human donor with classical Hodgkin lymphoma.

The rearrangement uses TRBV2 and TRBJ1-3; 8 bases map to TRBD1. The length of the CDR3 is 13 residues. Germline V gives CDR1 SNHLY, CDR2 FYNNEI. V dropped 10 bases and J dropped 5; count of bases not matched to a gene: 7. CDR3 residues: CANRGQGRNTIYF. CDR3 nucleotide sequence: TGTGCCAACCGAGGACAGGGTAGAAACACCATATATTTT.

The chain joins TRBV5-4 to TRBJ1-6, with D unresolved. V was pared by 5 bases and J by 4 bases, with 13 bases between. The CDR3 totals 15 residues. Per the germline V gene, CDR1 is SGHNT and CDR2 is YYREEE (reference sequence). The CDR3 DNA follows: TGTGCCAGCAGTCTAACCGGACGATATAATTCACCCCTCCACTTT. It codes for CASSLTGRYNSPLHF.

The genes are TRBV4-2 and TRBJ2-6; D uncertain. Trimming stripped 5 bases from V and 2 bases from J, with 7 bases between. This CDR3 comprises 14 residues. Germline V gene data show CDR1 as LGHNA and CDR2 as YNFKEQ. The CDR3 spells CASSESAGANVLTF. Written as DNA, the CDR3 is TGTGCCAGCAGCGAAAGTGCTGGGGCCAACGTCCTGACTTTC.

This clone has only a few counts. The genes are TRBV29-1 and TRBJ2-5; possibly TRBD2 for D (6 bases). From germline, CDR1 is SQVTM and CDR2 ANQGSEA. The CDR3 is made up of 13 amino acids. Trimming took 1 base from V and 4 from J, leaving 10 bases between them. CDR3 in DNA: TGCAGCGTTGAAGGGAGGGTGAGAGAGACCCAGTACTTC. Translation: CSVEGRVRETQYF. Together with reference TRBV29-1 and TRBJ2-5, the CDR3 gives the full variable domain: SAVISQKPSRDICQRGTSLTIQCQVDSQVTMMFWYRQQPGQSLTLIATANQGSEATYESGFVIDKFPISRPNLTFSTLTVSNMSPEDSSIYLCSVEGRVRETQYFGPGTRLLVL.

The V and J genes are TRBV6-5 and TRBJ2-7; TRBD2 might be the D (6 bases). This CDR3 is built from 16 residues. Looked up from germline, CDR1 is MNHEY and CDR2 is SVGAGI. V gave up 0 bases and J gave up 2 bases, with 14 bases separating them. For the CDR3, the DNA is TGTGCCAGCAGTTACTCGAAGGGACTCGGGGCCTACGAGCAGTACTTC. Its protein product is CASSYSKGLGAYEQYF.

This clone is a singleton in its sample. This chain uses TRBV7-6 with TRBJ1-4, with D possibly matching TRBD1 (5 bases). This CDR3 comprises 15 residues. CDR1 is SGHVS, CDR2 FNYEAQ, per germline. V dropped 1 base and J dropped 4 bases, with 10 bases sitting between them. For the CDR3, the DNA is TGTGCCAGCAGCTTAGGTATAGGGGATAATGAAAAACTGTTTTTT. Amino acid sequence: CASSLGIGDNEKLFF.

This chain uses TRBV6-1 with TRBJ2-3; 8 nucleotides agree with TRBD2. Germline V lookup: CDR1 MNHNS, CDR2 SASEGT. Losses at the gene ends were 1 base for V and 2 bases for J; bases not matched to a gene: 8. There are 17 residues in the CDR3. The CDR3 loop reads CASSEVRGGHNTDTQYF. The CDR3 coding sequence is TGTGCCAGCAGTGAAGTCCGGGGGGGCCACAACACAGATACGCAGTATTTT.

This clone has just one count. This chain joins TRBV9 and TRBJ2-7; 9 bases fit TRBD1. With 0 bases clipped from V and 4 bases from J, the junction kept 8 bases outside the gene matches. CDR1 is SGDLS, CDR2 YYNGEE, per germline. The CDR3 is 16 amino acids. This CDR3 is CASSVGVPGQGYEQYF. The CDR3 DNA sequence: TGTGCCAGCAGCGTAGGGGTTCCGGGACAGGGTTACGAGCAGTACTTC.

This chain links TRBV2 with TRBJ2-5; D gene ambiguous. This CDR3 is built from 13 residues. From germline, CDR1 is SNHLY and CDR2 FYNNEI. V was trimmed by 4 bases and J by 1 base, leaving 7 bases between them. CDR3 nucleotide sequence: TGTGCCAGCAGTGTTTATCCCCAAGAGACCCAGTACTTC. Translated: CASSVYPQETQYF.

The chain carries TRBV6-6 and TRBJ2-1; no firm D call. This CDR3 is 13 amino acids long. Trimming cost V 2 bases and J 6 bases, with 8 bases left between them. Germline loops: CDR1 MNHNY, CDR2 SVGAGI (reference sequence). The CDR3 loop is CASSYVRGNEQFF. The CDR3 DNA is TGTGCCAGCAGTTACGTACGTGGCAATGAGCAGTTCTTC.

CDR3: CASSRDRRETQYF. The CDR3 DNA reads TGTGCCAGCAGTCGGGACAGGAGGGAGACCCAGTACTTC. The chain is built from TRBV28 and TRBJ2-5, with 8 nucleotides matching TRBD1. This CDR3 comprises 13 residues. The trim removed 5 bases at V and 5 bases at J, leaving 4 bases unmatched. Germline-derived CDR1 and CDR2 are MDHEN and SYDVKM. Variable domain in full (rest from reference TRBV28 and TRBJ2-5): DVKVTQSSRYLVKRTGEKVFLECVQDMDHENMFWYRQDPGLGLRLIYFSYDVKMKEKGDIPEGYSVSREKKERFSLILESASTNQTSMYLCASSRDRRETQYFGPGTRLLVL.

This sequence joins TRBV23-1 and TRBJ2-1; TRBD1 matches 9 bases. TRBV23-1 is recorded as an ORF, its role being uncertain. The CDR3 extends over 14 amino acids. J gave up 8 bases and V 4 bases, and 6 bases lay outside the gene matches. Here the CDR3 reads CASSPGQGVHEQFF. The CDR3 DNA reads TGCGCCAGCAGTCCGGGACAGGGTGTCCATGAGCAGTTCTTC.

V gene TRBV2 combines with J gene TRBJ1-6; D is uncertain. This CDR3 spans 13 amino acids. Germline V lookup: CDR1 SNHLY, CDR2 FYNNEI. With 3 bases removed from V and 5 bases from J, the gap between germline ends came to 5 bases. CDR3 coding DNA: TGTGCCAGCAGTGACGGGAATAATTCACCCCTCCACTTT. This sequence encodes CASSDGNNSPLHF.

This chain connects TRBV7-9 to TRBJ2-7, with D uncertain. CDR3 size: 12 residues. Germline values: CDR1 SEHNR, CDR2 FQNEAQ (reference sequence). Trimming pared 7 bases from V and 2 bases from J, leaving 9 bases between. The CDR3 protein is CASTQNPYEQYF. The CDR3 DNA reads as TGTGCCAGCACCCAAAACCCCTACGAGCAGTACTTC.

The gene calls are TRBV27 and TRBJ2-3; 8 bases agree with TRBD1. The CDR3 length is 14 residues. V shed 5 bases and J 0 bases; nucleotides not matched to a gene: 1. Germline V CDR1 and CDR2: MNHEY, SMNVEV (reference sequence). The CDR3 coding sequence is TGTGCCAGCAGTGGACAGGGAAGCACAGATACGCAGTATTTT. Translating it yields CASSGQGSTDTQYF.

V is TRBV19 and J is TRBJ1-1; TRBD1 might be the D (6 bases). Trimming shortened V by 9 bases and J by 0 bases, and 11 bases separated the two germline ends. Germline V lookup: CDR1 LNHDA, CDR2 SQIVND (reference sequence). This CDR3 region has 13 residues. CDR3 DNA: TGTGCCAGCAAATACAGGGTGAACACTGAAGCTTTCTTT. Its protein is CASKYRVNTEAFF.

The rearrangement links TRBV5-1 to TRBJ2-7; no firm D call. This CDR3 contains 14 residues. Trimming pared 4 bases from V and 6 bases from J, leaving 17 bases between. CDR1 is SGHRS and CDR2 is YFSETQ in the germline V gene. The CDR3 loop is CASSPWVELAEQYF. The CDR3 DNA sequence: TGCGCCAGCAGCCCCTGGGTGGAGTTGGCCGAGCAGTACTTC.

The chain recombines TRBV19 with TRBJ2-3; the match to TRBD2 covers 14 bases. V lost 3 bases to trimming and J lost 4 bases; unmatched junction nucleotides: 0. CDR3 length: 15 amino acids. Per the germline V gene, CDR1 is LNHDA and CDR2 is SQIVND (reference sequence). For the CDR3, the DNA is TGTGCCAGTAGTATGGGACTAGCGGGAGCAGATACGCAGTATTTT. As protein: CASSMGLAGADTQYF.

The V and J genes are TRBV15 and TRBJ1-4; a weak D match, TRBD1 (5 bases). Trimming removed 0 bases from V and 8 bases from J, with 16 bases in between. Germline assignment: CDR1 LNHNV and CDR2 YYDKDF (reference sequence). This CDR3 contains 16 residues. CDR3: CATSRDLAGSDEKLFF. CDR3 in DNA: TGTGCCACCAGCAGAGATCTTGCAGGGTCGGACGAAAAACTGTTTTTT.

This chain links TRBV27 with TRBJ2-1, with TRBD2 identical over 8 bases. V shed 7 bases and J 8 bases; nucleotides not matched to a gene: 4. The length of the CDR3 is 12 residues. Germline CDR1 and CDR2: MNHEY and SMNVEV (reference sequence). The CDR3 DNA sequence: TGTGCCAGCACTAGCGGGTTCCATGAGCAGTTCTTC. It translates to CASTSGFHEQFF.